This TCR beta chain was recorded in a study of post-analysis software for immune sequencing data. Across the study: Patients with relapsing-remitting, secondary progressive and progressive-relapsing multiple sclerosis courses were all represented. Whole-study results and caveats: TRBV5-6, TRBV5-1 and TRBV20-1 were among 4 or 5 TRBV segments more frequent in patients than controls. Clustering by F measure revealed strong co-clustering among samples prepared together in one batch. Controls significantly exceeded multiple sclerosis patients in normalized Chao1 diversity.

As for this clonotype: The antigen is not known.

This CDR3 comprises 14 residues. Germline assignment: CDR1 SGHRS and CDR2 YFSETQ. V was cut by 6 bases and J by 5 bases, with 18 bases left in between. TCR beta libraries were prepared from cDNA with unique molecular identifiers. The source material, about 0.9 to 10 million T cells, gave rise to roughly 0.5 million cDNA molecules. MiXCR, applied by TCRdb to the PCR reads, yields one record per CDR3 protein. The data show fewer than 700,000 distinct CDR3 sequences, with around 40% seen just once and more than 1.5% held by the top ten. The chain couples TRBV5-1 to TRBJ2-7; D is perhaps TRBD1 (6 bases). This TCR came from a girl aged 10 to 17 with multiple sclerosis. Sequenced: blood. The CDR3 reads CASTPNLNRDEQYF. CDR3 DNA: TGCGCCAGCACGCCAAACCTCAACAGGGACGAGCAGTACTTC.